The entry that follows covers one T cell receptor (beta chain) sequence. Its antigen is as yet unknown. The CDR3 has 14 residues. Germline trimming cut 1 base from V and 3 bases from J; bases unmatched to any gene: 6. Germline loops: CDR1 SQVTM, CDR2 ANQGSEA. This entry is derived from a study of CD8+CD57+ T cells in acquired aplastic anemia. Whole-study results and caveats: Patients and controls were found to share more than 25 CD8+ CDR3 sequences.

Whoever was chosen for sequencing had shown CD8+CD57+ cell expansion by flow cytometry. Every patient presented with severe acquired aplastic anemia. Genomic DNA was employed as the template in profiling TCR beta VDJ and CDR3. TCRdb independently ran MiXCR on the reads; one entry per CDR3 protein. Of about 120,000 distinct CDR3 sequences in the sample, roughly 55% were seen once. Material for sequencing was sorted CD4+, CD8+, or CD8+CD57+ T cells (not recorded which) from PBMCs. The TCR sequence derives from a human donor with aplastic anemia. The V call is TRBV29-1, the J call TRBJ2-7; 7 bases align to TRBD1. CDR3 in DNA: TGCAGCGTTGAAGTTTCCGGGACAGACTACGAGCAGTACTTC. It is translated as CSVEVSGTDYEQYF.